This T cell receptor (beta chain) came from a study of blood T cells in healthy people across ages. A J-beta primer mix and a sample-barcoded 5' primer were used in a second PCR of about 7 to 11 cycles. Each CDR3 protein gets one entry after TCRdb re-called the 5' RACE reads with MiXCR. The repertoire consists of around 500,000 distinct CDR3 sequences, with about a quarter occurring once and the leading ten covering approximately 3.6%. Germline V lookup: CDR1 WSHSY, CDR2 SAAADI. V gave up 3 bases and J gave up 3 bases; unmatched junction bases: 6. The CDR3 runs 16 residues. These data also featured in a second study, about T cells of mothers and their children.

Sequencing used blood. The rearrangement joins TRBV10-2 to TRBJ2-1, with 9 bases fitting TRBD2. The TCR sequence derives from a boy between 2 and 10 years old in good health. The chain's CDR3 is CASSERGLAFYNEQFF. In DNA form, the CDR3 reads TGCGCCAGCAGTGAAAGAGGACTAGCGTTCTACAATGAGCAGTTCTTC.